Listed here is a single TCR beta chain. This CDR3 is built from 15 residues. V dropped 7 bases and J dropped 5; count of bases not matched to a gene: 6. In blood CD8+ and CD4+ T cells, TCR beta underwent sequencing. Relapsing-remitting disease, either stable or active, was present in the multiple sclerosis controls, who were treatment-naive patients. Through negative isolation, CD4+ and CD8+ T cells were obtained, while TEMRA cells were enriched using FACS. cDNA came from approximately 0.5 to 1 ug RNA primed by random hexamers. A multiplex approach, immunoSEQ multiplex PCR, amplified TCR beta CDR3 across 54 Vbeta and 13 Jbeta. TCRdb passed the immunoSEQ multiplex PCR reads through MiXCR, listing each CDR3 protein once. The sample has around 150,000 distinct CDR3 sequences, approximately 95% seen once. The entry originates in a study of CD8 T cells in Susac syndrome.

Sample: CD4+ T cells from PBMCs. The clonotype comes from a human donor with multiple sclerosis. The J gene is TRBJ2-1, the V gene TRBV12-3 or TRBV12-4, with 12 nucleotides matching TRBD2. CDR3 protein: CASKTTSGGNNEQFF. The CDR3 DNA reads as TGTGCCAGCAAAACAACTAGCGGGGGGAACAATGAGCAGTTCTTC.